This T cell receptor beta chain was sequenced for a study of blood T cell repertoires in COVID-19. Assay used: immunoSEQ multiplex PCR; TCRdb lists only in-frame clones, some missing. The sample contains about 200,000 clones, 70% to 85% of which appear only once. Participants' reported clinical history set cohort assignment. This CDR3 has 12 amino acids. Germline V gene data show CDR1 as SNHLY and CDR2 as FYNNEI. Trimming took 2 bases from V and 13 from J, leaving 12 bases between them. The chain links TRBV2 to TRBJ1-5, with D unclear. This receptor was identified in a middle-aged man who had recovered from COVID-19. Sample: PBMCs or T cells enriched from blood (not recorded which). As DNA, the CDR3 is TGTGCCAGCAGTGAATTCCCGGCGGTACAGCATTTT. It specifies CASSEFPAVQHF.